This TCR beta chain was identified during a study of cytomegalovirus exposure and HLA in healthy donors (dated by TCRdb to between 2016 and 2019). The study in broad terms: An earlier analysis of some 550 of the donors reported approximately 270 Gb of sequence data and some 100 million unique TCR beta sequences from 150 million to 200 million T cells. The study used immunosequencing to profile the T cell repertoires of hundreds of subjects and linked those repertoires to cytomegalovirus serostatus. All discovery cohort repertoires had been generated on a single sequencing platform. Besides the first cohort of approximately 710 subjects, a separate validation cohort made up of over a hundred different subjects was used. The study aimed to test whether cataloging public T cell receptors could reveal signatures of past pathogen exposure. Among several hundred genotyped donors of the cohort, an average of around 250,000 unique TCR beta nucleotide sequences was sequenced per donor, of which roughly 18% were non-productive. HLA typing included class I and class II loci at four-digit resolution. Of the roughly 400 genotyped donors, approximately 80% fell in the genetic ancestry cluster associated with self-reported Caucasian donors. To predict cytomegalovirus infection status, the study brought together high-throughput TCR immunosequencing, statistical association of individual TCRs with disease status, and machine learning. An early release that covered about 600 HLA-typed donors contained around 330 gigabases of sequencing data and 70 million to 100 million unique TCR sequences. Donor age, sex, ethnicity and CMV serostatus were collected together with the repertoire data. A handful of DR-DQ haplotypes were treated as single units for association and clustering because of strong linkage in the cohort. In a later genetic analysis, genome-wide SNP genotypes for about 65% of the roughly 700 donors were used, and that subset was treated as a discovery cohort. The number of donors typed differed by locus, with about 620-630 for A, B, C, DRB1 and DQB1, 522 for DQA1, 600 to 610 for DPA1, and 400 to 490 for DPB1. A later analysis re-examined previously published TCR beta repertoires from over 500 donors and added high-resolution HLA genotyping to investigate patterns of TCR occurrence. An earlier analysis of some 600 of the donors applied high-throughput TCR beta sequencing to assess whether each TCR beta V gene segment acted as functional or pseudogenic. Rather than drawing on any new phenotypic data, the later analysis identified candidate immune exposures from TCR beta sequences and the way those sequences occurred across donors. The paper as a whole reports these results and caveats: While some public TCRs were present in many individuals, most TCR sequences turned up only very rarely across donors. Approximately 16 rarely observed V segments, including chromosome 9 orphons, were excluded from the earlier analysis of about 500 of the donors because counts were too low. In a later analysis, most CMV-associated TCR beta chains were found to appear HLA-restricted, with HLA associations seemingly driven largely by CMV exposure. Specific HLA alleles were associated with 15,000 to 20,000 TCR beta sequences at a false discovery rate of 0.05 in a later analysis. A later genetic analysis reported fewer N-insertions in productive TCRs among donors in an Asian-associated ancestry cluster than the approximately 670-donor mean. In a later analysis, HLA-associated TCR beta chains showed more clonal expansion and lower generation probabilities than non-associated chains that were equally common. Correlated functional status among segregating V segments might be attributable to linkage disequilibrium, but an unknown experimental factor could not be ruled out. Presence/absence analyses assumed roughly uniform sequencing depth across donors, an assumption that may not hold. V-gene and J-gene trimming of TCR beta chains was associated with a missense DCLRE1C variant in a later genetic analysis, and the association was replicated in an independent cohort. The 87-base-pair reads could not distinguish some IMGT-functional V segments, including TRBV6-2 and TRBV6-3, so those segments were excluded. The classifier was reported to diagnose cytomegalovirus status with high specificity and sensitivity in both the original cohort and the validation cohort. A further reported finding was that TCR beta sequences accurately predicted the HLA-A and HLA-B alleles for most subjects in the first cohort. The authors suggested that the approach could potentially be extended to other disease states and immunological phenotypes. In a later analysis, several top co-occurrence clusters were reported to appear linked to parvovirus B19, influenza, CMV and Epstein-Barr virus. In a later analysis, the rate of TCR association differed among HLA loci, with DRB1 alleles having the most associated TCRs and HLA-C alleles having the fewest. When HLA alleles, especially DR and DQ, strongly co-occurred, attributing TCR associations to individual alleles was difficult. Because HLA typing was unavailable for some donors at each locus, only the typed subset was used in association tests. In the study, 150 to 200 TCR beta chains were listed as associated with cytomegalovirus. Immune exposure information for the cohort was limited to CMV serostatus. The sequencing pipeline was judged likely to have produced a cluster of highly shared sequence variants as a technical artifact. In this cohort, only TCR beta chains were sequenced, and detectable features were limited by the absence of alpha or paired-chain data. In vitro tests confirmed that a few of the cytomegalovirus-associated TCR beta chains recognize cytomegalovirus antigens. Broadly in line with IMGT annotations, most TCR beta V segments showed up in productive rearrangements about 90% or about 30% of the time in an earlier analysis of approximately 600 of the donors.

In the case of this clone: No antigen is known for it. Base-call qualities are not available, and no considerably larger clone is one nucleotide away.

Library construction relied on the immunoSEQ multiplex PCR assay. For the multiplex PCR, a mixture combining 60 forward primers for TCR Vbeta segments and 13 reverse primers for TCR Jbeta segments was used. The CDR3 region of rearranged TCR beta genes was amplified from genomic DNA by a multiplex PCR assay. The amplified TCR beta libraries were sequenced on the Illumina HiSeq System as 87-base-pair reads. In the paper's pipeline: Across the roughly 700 repertoires, a later analysis counted about 81 million unique TCR beta chains, 8.5 million to 12 million of which were shared by at least two donors. A nearest-neighbor algorithm error-corrected the raw reads and collapsed the reads into unique sequences, merging closely related sequences to remove PCR and sequencing errors. To assign V, D and J gene segments, CDR3 sequences were aligned to IMGT reference sequences. For a sequence to be retained, at least a six-nucleotide match to both a V gene segment and a J gene segment was required. A rearrangement was called productive if the CDR3 had no stop codons and remained in frame with V and J, and every other rearrangement was called non-productive. CDR3 was defined by IMGT convention, running from the second conserved V-encoded cysteine to the conserved J-encoded phenylalanine. The earlier analysis of approximately 500 of the donors excluded sequences that lacked an unambiguous match to a single V gene segment. An earlier analysis of some 500 of the donors classified V segments as functional when productive rearrangements were above 56.7% and as segregating when the standard deviation between donors was above 5%. A statistical classification framework was developed to diagnose cytomegalovirus status using the catalog of TCR beta chain sequences. A later analysis assigned V and J genes by comparing TCR nucleotide sequences with IMGT/GENE-DB human TR gene sequences. A later analysis assigned CDR3 sequences and most-parsimonious VDJ recombination scenarios with the TCRdist pipeline. In a later analysis, every TCR beta chain was defined by the combination of its CDR3 amino acid sequence and its V-gene family, and reads without a unique V-gene family were dropped. As a way to deal with suspected cross-contamination and a sequencing artifact, a later analysis dropped 592 nucleotide sequences that were highly shared and had low generation probability. For each public chain, a later analysis derived a clonal expansion index from normalized ranks of inferred template counts within each repertoire. Generation probabilities in a later analysis came from a VDJ recombination model fitted to out-of-frame rearrangements, and those results were checked against IGoR. A later analysis scored TCR-TCR, TCR-HLA and TCR-CMV co-occurrence with hypergeometric tests, applying a repertoire-size bias correction to TCR pairs. A later analysis estimated false discovery rates by permuting HLA or CMV assignments 20 times. A later analysis grouped co-occurring TCRs with DBSCAN, adding TCRdist sequence similarity when clustering within HLA-allele-positive subsets. Repertoires with fewer than 30,000 or more than 120,000 public chains were left out of co-occurrence clustering, as were about 5 repertoires with anomalous nucleotide sharing. In its TCRdb copy, this immuneACCESS table keeps in-frame sequences only and misses some clones. Where compared with another copy, unresolved V genes explain less than half of these, and the others have no known cause. V, J and clone size are those of that table, while D and trimming were read from the DNA. The sample profile shows about 170,000 clones; around 80% of them were found once. The ten largest clones represent 0.75% to 0.9% of the sample.

In total, 630 or so healthy bone marrow donors made up the cohort. Cohort members were all nominally healthy when sampled, although unrecorded immune exposures were likely present. The donor was CMV seronegative and was included in the group of 352 seronegative cohort members. A peripheral blood sample was collected from each donor, and TCR beta sequencing was performed on peripheral blood mononuclear cells. The Qiagen DNeasy Blood Extraction Kit was used to extract genomic DNA from the blood cell samples. The germline V gene encodes CDR1 SGHRS and CDR2 YFSETQ. Trimmed from V: 0 bases; trimmed from J: 1 base; junction bases lacking a gene match: 2. The CDR3 starts with the cysteine, ends with the phenylalanine, and has 16 residues. CDR3 DNA is the only sequence kept; it has 48 bases, read in frame from the first base.

The chain is assembled from TRBV5-1 and TRBJ2-2, and 8 bases in between align with TRBD1. The sequencing sample was made of PBMCs. The clonotype originates from a woman aged 18-30 years in good health and CMV-seronegative. The CDR3 in this case is CASSLDGTGNTGELFF. The DNA sequence is TGCGCCAGCAGCTTGGATGGGACAGGGAACACCGGGGAGCTGTTTTTT.